This T cell receptor (beta chain) was captured by sequencing in a study of T-cell reconstitution after alpha-beta-depleted transplantation in children. Findings and caveats of the study: By about two months after transplant, alpha-beta T cells reportedly arose from several hundred graft clones that had expanded. T-cell numbers and diversity one year post-transplant derived largely from freshly generated T cells. At day 60, the high TCRbeta diversity found in some patients originated from recipient T cells and thymic progenitors that had survived.

Germline lookup yields CDR1 SQVTM and CDR2 ANQGSEA. The ends were cut back, 0 bases at V and 4 bases at J, with 6 bases in the middle. The CDR3 length is 12 residues. About this clonotype: Its antigen is not known.

Molecular barcoding with unique molecular identifiers was used for the TCRbeta library. MiXCR, applied by TCRdb to the PCR reads, yields one record per CDR3 protein. Of a few hundred thousand distinct CDR3 sequences listed, under 30% are singletons. The specimen was PBMCs, collected before TCRalphabeta/CD19-depleted stem cell transplant. This TCR was sampled from a girl aged 2-15 years with Fanconi anemia, due to receive a stem cell transplant. The rearrangement uses TRBV29-1 and TRBJ1-1; D call uncertain. The CDR3 region is CSVEDLGTEAFF. CDR3 bases: TGCAGCGTTGAAGATCTGGGCACTGAAGCTTTCTTT. Looking up the rest from reference TRBV29-1 and TRBJ1-1 gives the full variable domain: SAVISQKPSRDICQRGTSLTIQCQVDSQVTMMFWYRQQPGQSLTLIATANQGSEATYESGFVIDKFPISRPNLTFSTLTVSNMSPEDSSIYLCSVEDLGTEAFFGQGTRLTVV.